This T cell receptor (beta chain) was found in a study of shared clonotypes between healthy human individuals. On the study more broadly: Aged 18 to 49, the donors were a couple of women and three men.

This CDR3 is built from 16 residues. CDR1 and CDR2 from the germline V gene are SEHNR and FQNEAQ (reference sequence). Trimming removed 1 base from V and 4 bases from J; junction bases left unmatched: 6. The repertoire was sequenced with immunoSEQ multiplex PCR; TCRdb's copy has only in-frame clones and lacks some. The sample yields a few hundred thousand clones, 70% to 80% seen once. The TCR sequence derives from a middle-aged woman in good health. Some clones in this sample may be carry-over from other donors' samples. V and J are TRBV7-9 and TRBJ1-5; 8 bases are shared with TRBD1. The specimen was PBMCs. In DNA form, the CDR3 reads TGTGCCAGCAGCTTAGGATGGACAGGGCTAAATCAGCCCCAGCATTTT. It translates to CASSLGWTGLNQPQHF.